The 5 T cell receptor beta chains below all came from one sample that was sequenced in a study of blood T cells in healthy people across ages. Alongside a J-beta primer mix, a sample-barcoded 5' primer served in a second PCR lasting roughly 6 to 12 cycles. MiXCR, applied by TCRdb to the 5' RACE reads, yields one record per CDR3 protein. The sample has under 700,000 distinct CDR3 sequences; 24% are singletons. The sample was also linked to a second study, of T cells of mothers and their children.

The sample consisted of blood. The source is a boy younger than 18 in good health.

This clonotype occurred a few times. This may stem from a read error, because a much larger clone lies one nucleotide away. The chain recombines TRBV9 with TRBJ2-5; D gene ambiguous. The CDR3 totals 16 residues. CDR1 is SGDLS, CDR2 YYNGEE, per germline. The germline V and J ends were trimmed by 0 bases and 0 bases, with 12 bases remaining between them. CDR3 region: CASSVAPSEYQETQYF. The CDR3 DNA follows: TGTGCCAGCAGCGTAGCCCCTTCTGAGTACCAAGAGACCCAGTACTTC. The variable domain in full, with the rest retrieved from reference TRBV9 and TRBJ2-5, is DSGVTQTPKHLITATGQRVTLRCSPRSGDLSVYWYQQSLDQGLQFLIQYYNGEERAKGNILERFSAQQFPDLHSELNLSSLELGDSALYFCASSVAPSEYQETQYFGPGTRLLVL.

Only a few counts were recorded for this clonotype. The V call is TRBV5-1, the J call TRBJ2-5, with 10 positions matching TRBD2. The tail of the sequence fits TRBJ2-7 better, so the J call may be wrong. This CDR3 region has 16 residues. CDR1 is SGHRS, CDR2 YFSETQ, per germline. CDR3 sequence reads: CASSSSLAGTSYEQYF. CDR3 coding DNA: TGCGCCAGCAGCTCCTCACTAGCGGGAACTTCCTACGAGCAGTACTTC.

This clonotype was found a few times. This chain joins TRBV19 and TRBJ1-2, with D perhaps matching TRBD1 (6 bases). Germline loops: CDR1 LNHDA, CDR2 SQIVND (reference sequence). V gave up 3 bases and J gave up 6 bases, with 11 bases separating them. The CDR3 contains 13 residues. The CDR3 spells CASSIRAGDGYTF. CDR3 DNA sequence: TGTGCCAGTAGTATTCGGGCAGGGGATGGCTACACCTTC.

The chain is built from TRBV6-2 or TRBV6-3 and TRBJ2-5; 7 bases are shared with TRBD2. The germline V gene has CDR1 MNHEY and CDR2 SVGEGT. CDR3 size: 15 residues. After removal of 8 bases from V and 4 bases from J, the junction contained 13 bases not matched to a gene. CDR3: CASSTGGRLIETQYF. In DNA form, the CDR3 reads TGTGCCAGCTCTACGGGCGGGAGACTTATAGAGACCCAGTACTTC.

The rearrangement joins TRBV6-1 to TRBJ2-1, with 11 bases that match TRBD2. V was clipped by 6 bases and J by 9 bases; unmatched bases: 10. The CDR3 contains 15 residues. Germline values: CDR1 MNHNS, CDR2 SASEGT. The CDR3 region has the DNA TGTGCCAGCAGGGGTACTAGCGGGAGAGTAGGTGAGCAGTTCTTC. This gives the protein CASRGTSGRVGEQFF.